Only a few counts were recorded for the clone carrying this T cell receptor (beta chain). Its antigen is not identified. The CDR3 length is 14 residues. The germline CDR1 and CDR2 sequences are ENHRY and SYGVKD. Trimming removed 4 bases from V and 6 bases from J, with 15 bases in between. The sample is drawn from a study of T cell repertoires in cytomegalovirus infection. Looking at the study overall: Both a matching HLA type and CMV infection were indicated by public TCR beta signatures.

Each CDR3 protein is one row after TCRdb ran MiXCR on the reads. The data hold under 850,000 distinct CDR3 sequences, with about 33% observed a single time. The sequence was obtained from a human donor in good health (CMV status not recorded). Some clones in this sample may be carry-over from other donors' samples. Sequencing was performed on cultured PBMCs, taken from culture after CMV antigen stimulation. The chain carries TRBV10-3 and TRBJ1-2, with a possible D match to TRBD1 (5 bases). This CDR3 is CAISVGEGRHGYTF. DNA for the CDR3: TGTGCCATCAGTGTGGGGGAAGGCAGGCATGGCTACACCTTC.